The next 12 T cell receptor beta chains were all read from a single sample in a study of CD8 T cells in Susac syndrome. A quantity of roughly 0.5 to 1 ug RNA underwent reverse transcription using random hexamers. TCRdb re-analysed the immunoSEQ multiplex PCR reads in MiXCR, keeping a single row per CDR3 protein. The sample shows roughly 160,000 distinct CDR3 sequences, 95% to 97% of them seen only once. The sequenced sample consisted of CD4+ T cells from PBMCs. Receptors were obtained from a human donor with Susac syndrome.

The chain couples TRBV30 to TRBJ2-7; 9 nucleotides align to TRBD1. CDR1 is GTSNPN, CDR2 SVGIG, per germline (reference sequence). The CDR3 is 15 amino acids. With 2 bases clipped from V and 3 bases from J, the junction kept 8 bases outside the gene matches. The CDR3 spells CAWSSAGTGSYEQYF. The CDR3 DNA follows: TGTGCCTGGAGTTCAGCCGGGACAGGGAGCTACGAGCAGTACTTC. Complete variable domain (other parts from reference TRBV30 and TRBJ2-7): SQTIHQWPATLVQPVGSPLSLECTVEGTSNPNLYWYRQAAGRGLQLLFYSVGIGQISSEVPQNLSASRPQDRQFILSSKKLLLSDSGFYLCAWSSAGTGSYEQYFGPGTRLTVT.

V usage is TRBV20-1 and J usage is TRBJ2-3, with 9 bases identical to TRBD2. The CDR3 has 12 amino acids. V trimming: 7 bases; J trimming: 2 bases; junction bases outside the gene matches: 1. Germline values: CDR1 DFQATT, CDR2 SNEGSKA (reference sequence). The CDR3 DNA reads as TGCAGTGGACTAGCGGACACAGATACGCAGTATTTT. It specifies CSGLADTDTQYF.

J is TRBJ2-3 and V is TRBV29-1; 7 bases agree with TRBD1. This CDR3 region has 15 residues. The J segment lost 0 bases and the V segment lost 3 bases, leaving 6 bases of the junction unmatched. Per germline, CDR1 SQVTM and CDR2 ANQGSEA. CDR3 DNA: TGCAGCGTTGACGGGGACAGCTATAGCACAGATACGCAGTATTTT. Protein sequence: CSVDGDSYSTDTQYF.

This clonotype was detected once. This CDR3 is CASSQDHRGRTEAFF. The CDR3, as DNA: TGCGCCAGCAGCCAAGATCACAGGGGAAGGACTGAAGCTTTCTTT. The chain is built from TRBV4-3 and TRBJ1-1; TRBD1 aligns across 7 bases. The CDR3 consists of 15 residues. Germline CDR1 reads LGHNA; CDR2 reads YSLEER. V was clipped by 0 bases and J by 5 bases; unmatched bases: 6.

The rearrangement uses TRBV20-1 and TRBJ1-1; D gene ambiguous. Trimming cost V 6 bases and J 1 base, with 12 bases left between them. Germline-derived CDR1 and CDR2 are DFQATT and SNEGSKA (reference sequence). The CDR3 has 13 amino acids. The CDR3 here is CSAARGPNTEAFF. The CDR3 bases are TGCAGTGCCGCCCGCGGGCCGAACACTGAAGCTTTCTTT.

The genes are TRBV18 and TRBJ2-5; D unresolved. CDR3 length: 13 residues. V was shortened by 5 bases and J by 1 base, with 8 bases between the two germline ends. CDR1 KGHSH and CDR2 LQKENI come from the germline V gene. This CDR3 is CASSYKIQETQYF. For the CDR3, the DNA is TGTGCCAGCTCATATAAGATCCAAGAGACCCAGTACTTC.

This sequence joins TRBV10-3 and TRBJ2-5; D gene unclear. This CDR3 is 12 amino acids long. Germline CDR1 and CDR2: ENHRY and SYGVKD. Trimming took off 4 bases at V and 2 bases at J, with 5 bases between the two ends. DNA for the CDR3: TGTGCCATCAGTGCCCAGCAAGAGACCCAGTACTTC. Protein product: CAISAQQETQYF.

V and J are TRBV7-9 and TRBJ2-5; D could derive from TRBD1 or TRBD2 (5 bases each). The V end lost 7 bases, the J end lost 4 bases, and 10 bases lay between the germline ends. Germline assignment: CDR1 SEHNR and CDR2 FQNEAQ (reference sequence). This CDR3 is 12 amino acids long. The CDR3 here is CASTRDLETQYF. In nucleotides, the CDR3 is TGTGCCAGCACCCGGGACCTAGAGACCCAGTACTTC.

V usage is TRBV20-1 and J usage is TRBJ2-7, with TRBD1 identical over 8 bases. Germline CDR1 and CDR2: DFQATT and SNEGSKA (reference sequence). With V trimmed by 4 bases and J by 5 bases, 4 bases remained unmatched. The CDR3 runs 12 residues. The CDR3, as DNA: TGCAGTGCTACGCGACAGGGGCACGAGCAGTACGTC. It codes for CSATRQGHEQYV.

V and J are TRBV7-2 and TRBJ2-7, with TRBD1 as a possible D gene (5 bases). Between the trimmed V and J ends, which lost 5 bases and 5 bases, there was a span of 13 bases. The CDR3 extends over 13 amino acids. Germline CDR1 SGHTA, CDR2 FQGNSA. The CDR3 DNA reads TGTGCCAGCAGCCCTACGACAGACCACGAGCAGTACTTC. It translates to CASSPTTDHEQYF.

The CDR3 spells CASSSGQGAGTDTQYF. CDR3 in DNA: TGTGCCAGCAGCTCCGGACAGGGGGCAGGCACAGATACGCAGTATTTT. The chain combines TRBV7-2 with TRBJ2-3, with TRBD1 matching 11 bases. This CDR3 has 16 residues. After removal of 4 bases from V and 1 base from J, the junction contained 4 bases not matched to a gene. Germline values: CDR1 SGHTA, CDR2 FQGNSA.

The J gene is TRBJ2-2, the V gene TRBV4-3; weak D call: TRBD2 (6 bases). This CDR3 contains 17 residues. Germline-derived CDR1 and CDR2 are LGHNA and YSLEER. The V gene lost 4 bases and the J gene lost 2 bases, with 17 bases spanning the gap. CDR3 DNA: TGCGCCAGCAGCCCCCATATCGCGGGGTCCAACACCGGGGAGCTGTTTTTT. Its translation is CASSPHIAGSNTGELFF.